This is a list of T cell receptor beta chains from one sample in a study of shared clonotypes between healthy human individuals. Assay used: immunoSEQ multiplex PCR; TCRdb lists only in-frame clones, some missing. The table includes about 2.3 million clones, under 95% detected once. Sequenced input: naive CD4+ T cells from PBMCs. The source is a man aged 18-30 years in good health. Some clones in this sample may be carry-over from other donors' samples. Each CDR3 is given with its conserved first and last residue. A D gene is named only where the DNA matches it firmly. Where a row states a size, it is once, few, many or the class of an expanded clone; other rows omit it.

>NA|TRBV15|TRBD1|TRBJ1-5
TGTGCCACCAGCAGGGGACAGCGGATTCCGCCCCAGCATTTT
CATSRGQRIPPQHF
>once|TRBV2|TRBD1|TRBJ1-2
TGTGCCAGCAGTTTGGACAGGGGGCTCTATGGCTACACCTTC
CASSLDRGLYGYTF
>NA|TRBV5-6|TRBD1|TRBJ2-1
TGTGCCAGCAGCTTGTTTGCTACAGGGGGCTACAATGAGCAGTTCTTC
CASSLFATGGYNEQFF
>once|TRBV30|TRBD1|TRBJ1-1
TGTGCCTGGAGTTCAGACAGGGACACTGAAGCTTTCTTT
CAWSSDRDTEAFF
>NA|TRBV15|NA|TRBJ2-1
TGTGCCACCAGCCGACAAAGGAGGGAGCTTGAGCAGTTCTTC
CATSRQRRELEQFF
>NA|TRBV7-9|NA|TRBJ1-1
TGTGCCAGCAGCTGGCCTAGGGCTGAAGCTTTCTTT
CASSWPRAEAFF
>NA|TRBV6-1|NA|TRBJ1-5
TGTGCCAGCAGTGAACGGGGACGAAGCAATCAGCCCCAGCATTTT
CASSERGRSNQPQHF
>NA|TRBV7-8|TRBD1|TRBJ2-2
TGTGCCAGCAGCAAGGGACAGACCCAGAAGACCGGGGAGCTGTTTTTT
CASSKGQTQKTGELFF
>NA|TRBV7-9|TRBD1|TRBJ2-7
TGTGCCAGCAGCTTAGCCGCGGGACAGGCCTACGAGCAGTACTTC
CASSLAAGQAYEQYF
>NA|TRBV5-8|NA|TRBJ1-1
TGTGCCAGCAGCTTGGCCGGGGGGACGAACACTGAAGCTTTCTTT
CASSLAGGTNTEAFF
>NA|TRBV10-3|NA|TRBJ2-7
TGTGCCATCAGTCCGGAATTCTACGAGCAGTACTTC
CAISPEFYEQYF
>NA|TRBV19|NA|TRBJ1-1
TGTGCCAGTAGTTTTTACACTGAAGCTTTCTTT
CASSFYTEAFF
>NA|TRBV11-2|TRBD2|TRBJ2-1
TGTGCCAGCAGCATACGGACTAGCGGTGAGCAGTTCTTC
CASSIRTSGEQFF
>NA|TRBV14|NA|TRBJ1-1
TGTGCCAGCAGCCAAGGACTAGGGAACACTGAAGCTTTCTTT
CASSQGLGNTEAFF
>NA|TRBV18|NA|TRBJ2-7
TGTGCCAGCTCACCATTTATACCTGAGCAGACCAACGAGCAGTACTTC
CASSPFIPEQTNEQYF
>few|TRBV5-1|NA|TRBJ1-2
TGCGCCAGCAGCAAGGACGAGCACTATGGCTACACCTTC
CASSKDEHYGYTF
>NA|TRBV28|NA|TRBJ2-7
TGTGCCAGCAGTTTCCCCAGAAACTCCTACAATGAGCAGTACTTC
CASSFPRNSYNEQYF
>NA|TRBV18|TRBD1|TRBJ2-1
TGTGCCAGCTCACCGGGACAGGGGCGGTACAATGAGCAGTTCTTC
CASSPGQGRYNEQFF
>NA|TRBV4-2|NA|TRBJ1-5
TGTGCCAGCAGCCAAGCCCGGGGCCCGGCAGGGGTGAGCAATCAGCCCCAGCATTTT
CASSQARGPAGVSNQPQHF
>NA|TRBV18|NA|TRBJ1-2
TGTGCCAGCTCACCGCCGAATCCTAACTATGGCTACACCTTC
CASSPPNPNYGYTF
>NA|TRBV7-9|NA|TRBJ2-2
TGTGCCAGCAGTAGGACCGGGGAGCTGTTTTTT
CASSRTGELFF
>NA|TRBV7-6|NA|TRBJ2-1
TGTGCCAGCAGCTCCGCAGTGGGAAGAGATGAGCAGTTCTTC
CASSSAVGRDEQFF
>NA|TRBV7-6|TRBD1|TRBJ1-5
TGTGCCAGCAGCCGGGACAGCCATAGCAATCAGCCCCAGCATTTT
CASSRDSHSNQPQHF
>few|TRBV6-5|TRBD1|TRBJ1-4
TGTGCCAGCAGTTACTCGGGACAGCCTAATGAAAAACTGTTTTTT
CASSYSGQPNEKLFF
>NA|TRBV7-2|TRBD1|TRBJ2-5
TGTGCCAGCAGCCAAGAGACAGGGGAAGAGACCCAGTACTTC
CASSQETGEETQYF
>NA|TRBV7-3|NA|TRBJ2-2
TGTGCCAGCAGCCCCCGGGGCCCCCTGGGGGAGCTGTTTTTT
CASSPRGPLGELFF
>NA|TRBV11-2|NA|TRBJ2-7
TGTGCCAGCAGCTTAGATCACGGAACTCACTACGAGCAGTACTTC
CASSLDHGTHYEQYF
>NA|TRBV18|TRBD2|TRBJ2-1
TGTGCCAGCTCACCAGGGACTAGCGGCTACAATGAGCAGTTCTTC
CASSPGTSGYNEQFF
>NA|TRBV11-2|NA|TRBJ2-7
TGTGCCAGCAGCTTAGTTTACTCGACCACTACTGTATACGAGCAGTACTTC
CASSLVYSTTTVYEQYF
>NA|TRBV10-1|TRBD2|TRBJ2-3
TGCGCCAGCAGTGAGTCCCAACTAGCGGCTAGCACAGATACGCAGTATTTT
CASSESQLAASTDTQYF
>NA|TRBV28|NA|TRBJ1-5
TGTGCCAGCAGTTTGGGCACCAGTAGAAATCAGCCCCAGCATTTT
CASSLGTSRNQPQHF
>NA|TRBV6-1|NA|TRBJ2-1
TGTGCCAGCAGTGAAGCGCTAGGGCGGGGTGAGCAGTTCTTC
CASSEALGRGEQFF
>few|TRBV28|TRBD1|TRBJ1-5
TGTGCCAGTTACCCCGGGACAGGCAATCAGCCCCAGCATTTT
CASYPGTGNQPQHF
>NA|TRBV19|NA|TRBJ1-1
TGTGCCAGTACCCTGAGTCGGGGGCGCTTGAACACTGAAGCTTTCTTT
CASTLSRGRLNTEAFF
>NA|TRBV2|NA|TRBJ2-1
TGTGCCAGCAGGGGGGACACAAACAATGAGCAGTTCTTC
CASRGDTNNEQFF
>few|TRBV30|NA|TRBJ1-1
TGTGCCTGGAGGGTGGGATTGAACACTGAAGCTTTCTTT
CAWRVGLNTEAFF
>NA|TRBV19|NA|TRBJ1-2
TGTGCCAGTAGTTCTCAGGTAGCTAACTATGGCTACACCTTC
CASSSQVANYGYTF
>NA|TRBV7-3|TRBD2|TRBJ2-7
TGTGCCAGCAGCGCCGGGGTTAGCGGGATCAACGAGCAGTACTTC
CASSAGVSGINEQYF
>NA|TRBV28|NA|TRBJ2-7
TGTGCCAGCAGCCGAGGGGGCGCGGGACGCGAGCAGTACTTC
CASSRGGAGREQYF
>NA|TRBV7-3|TRBD2|TRBJ2-1
TGTGCCAGCAGCTTAAATCCTAGCGGGATTAGCTATGAGCAGTTCTTC
CASSLNPSGISYEQFF
>NA|TRBV5-1|NA|TRBJ1-1
TGCGCCAGCAGCTTGGCCTTGTTGAACACTGAAGCTTTCTTT
CASSLALLNTEAFF
>NA|TRBV6-6|NA|TRBJ2-2
TGTGCCGGGGGACGGGACACCGGGGAGCTGTTTTTT
CAGGRDTGELFF
>NA|TRBV4-1|TRBD1|TRBJ2-3
TGCGCCAGCAGCCAAGAAGGGACAGGGTCAGATACGCAGTATTTT
CASSQEGTGSDTQYF
>NA|TRBV11-1|TRBD1|TRBJ2-7
TGTGCCAGCAGCTTACACAGGGGGCCGGGCGAGCAGTACTTC
CASSLHRGPGEQYF
>NA|TRBV28|NA|TRBJ1-2
TGTGCCAGCACTTTCGCAGGGGTTGACTATGGCTACACCTTC
CASTFAGVDYGYTF
>NA|TRBV7-2|NA|TRBJ2-2
TGTGCCAGCAGCTTAGCCTCCCTGGCGAACACCGGGGAGCTGTTTTTT
CASSLASLANTGELFF
>NA|TRBV5-1|TRBD1|TRBJ2-1
TGCGCCAGCAGCTATCGACAGGGACCCTACAATGAGCAGTTCTTC
CASSYRQGPYNEQFF
>NA|TRBV18|TRBD1|TRBJ2-7
TGTGCCAGCTCAGCCCAAGAACTGACAGGGGTGTTGGACGAGCAGTACTTC
CASSAQELTGVLDEQYF
>NA|TRBV5-1|NA|TRBJ1-1
TGCGCCAGCAGCTGGGGGGCACCCAACACTGAAGCTTTCTTT
CASSWGAPNTEAFF
>NA|TRBV5-4|TRBD2|TRBJ2-5
TGTGCCAGCAGCTTGGGGCTAGCGGGCGGAGGGGAGACCCAGTACTTC
CASSLGLAGGGETQYF
>NA|TRBV19|TRBD1|TRBJ1-5
TGTGCCAGTAGCATCTCCCTGGACAGGGTGCGGCAGCCCCAGCATTTT
CASSISLDRVRQPQHF
>NA|TRBV29-1|NA|TRBJ1-1
TGCAGCGTTGGACCCCTGAGGAACACTGAAGCTTTCTTT
CSVGPLRNTEAFF
>NA|TRBV7-2|NA|TRBJ2-7
TGTGCCAGCAGCTTAGTGGGACTTGCCTACGAGCAGTACTTC
CASSLVGLAYEQYF
>NA|TRBV12-5|NA|TRBJ2-2
TGTGCTAGTGGGATGAGCGGAGTCACCGGGGAGCTGTTTTTT
CASGMSGVTGELFF
>NA|TRBV4-1|TRBD2|TRBJ2-3
TGCGCCAGCAGCCAAGAATTTAAGCGGGAGGGTGATACGCAGTATTTT
CASSQEFKREGDTQYF
>NA|TRBV7-9|NA|TRBJ1-1
TGTGCCAGCAGCTCCCTCGGTTCAATGAACACTGAAGCTTTCTTT
CASSSLGSMNTEAFF
>NA|TRBV5-6|NA|TRBJ2-6
TGTGCCAGCAGCCCAAGCCCCTCTGGGGCCAACGTCCTGACTTTC
CASSPSPSGANVLTF